The 32 T cell receptor beta chains below were found in one sample sequenced in a study of blood T cell repertoires in COVID-19. The data were produced by immunoSEQ multiplex PCR, yet TCRdb's version contains in-frame clones alone and is incomplete. The sample lists roughly 230,000 clones, about four fifths occurring once. The specimen was peripheral blood. The receptor set was obtained from a man in his fifties with active or convalescent COVID-19.

The chain employs TRBV19 and TRBJ2-3; 7 bases map to TRBD1. Germline V gene data show CDR1 as LNHDA and CDR2 as SQIVND (reference sequence). The CDR3 runs to 13 residues. V lost 5 bases, J lost 5 bases, and 4 bases stayed unmatched. The CDR3 spells CASSGTEKDTQYF. CDR3 bases: TGTGCCAGTAGTGGGACAGAGAAAGATACGCAGTATTTT.

This sequence joins TRBV5-4 and TRBJ1-6; 7 nucleotides agree with TRBD1. Germline loops: CDR1 SGHNT, CDR2 YYREEE (reference sequence). The V gene end was trimmed by 4 bases and the J gene end by 7 bases; junction bases not matched to a gene: 8. The length of the CDR3 is 15 residues. CDR3 amino acids: CASSAGGQRNSPLHF. CDR3 in DNA: TGTGCCAGCAGCGCCGGGGGACAGCGGAATTCACCCCTCCACTTT.

The chain uses TRBV14 and TRBJ1-2; 7 bases map to TRBD1. V was pared by 3 bases and J by 3 bases, with 4 bases of the junction left unmatched. Germline V gene sequence: CDR1 SGHDN, CDR2 FVKESK. The CDR3 totals 14 residues. The CDR3 reads CASSQDRSYYGYTF. CDR3 nucleotides: TGTGCCAGCAGCCAGGACAGGTCCTACTATGGCTACACCTTC.

This chain uses TRBV6-1 with TRBJ2-1, with D uncertain. V lost 1 base and J 4 bases, leaving 8 bases between the germline ends. Germline values: CDR1 MNHNS, CDR2 SASEGT. This CDR3 region has 14 residues. The CDR3 bases are TGTGCCAGCAGTGAAGAGAGAAGATACAATGAGCAGTTCTTC. It encodes CASSEERRYNEQFF.

V is TRBV6-6 and J is TRBJ2-1; tentatively, D is TRBD2 (5 bases). Trimming took 0 bases from V and 6 from J, leaving 12 bases between them. This CDR3 comprises 15 residues. Per the germline V gene, CDR1 is MNHNY and CDR2 is SVGAGI (reference sequence). The CDR3 bases are TGTGCCAGCAGTTACTCGACGGACTGGGCCAATGAGCAGTTCTTC. It specifies CASSYSTDWANEQFF.

This chain's CDR3 is CASQGQGETQYF. DNA for the CDR3: TGTGCCAGCCAGGGACAAGGAGAGACCCAGTACTTC. V is TRBV19 and J is TRBJ2-5, with D perhaps TRBD1 (6 bases). V lost 9 bases to trimming and J lost 4 bases, with 12 bases between them. The CDR3 loop spans 12 amino acids. Germline-derived CDR1 and CDR2 are LNHDA and SQIVND (reference sequence).

The chain employs TRBV19 and TRBJ1-2; TRBD1 matches 7 bases. J lost 7 bases, V lost 7 bases, and 3 bases had no gene match. There are 11 residues in the CDR3. The germline V gene encodes CDR1 LNHDA and CDR2 SQIVND (reference sequence). DNA of the CDR3: TGTGCCAGTAAGACAGGGTCTGGCTACACCTTC. Residues: CASKTGSGYTF.

The V call is TRBV3-1 (or the pseudogene TRBV3-2), the J call TRBJ1-2; D may be TRBD1 (6 bases). This CDR3 has 13 amino acids. The germline V and J ends were trimmed by 1 base and 4 bases, with 7 bases remaining between them. Germline CDR1 and CDR2: LGHDT and YNNKEL (reference sequence). The chain's CDR3 is CASSQGDTYGYTF. The DNA of the CDR3 is TGTGCCAGCAGCCAAGGGGACACCTATGGCTACACCTTC.

The chain joins TRBV6-2 or TRBV6-3 to TRBJ1-6, with D perhaps matching TRBD1 (5 bases). Germline loops: CDR1 MNHEY, CDR2 SVGEGT. Trimming stripped 5 bases from V and 12 bases from J, with 8 bases between. The CDR3 has 11 amino acids. The CDR3, as DNA: TGTGCCAGCAGTCCGGGGGGACCCCTCCACTTT. Translated: CASSPGGPLHF.

This sequence joins TRBV7-8 and TRBJ2-6, with 14 bases fitting TRBD2. The V gene's germline CDR1 is SGHVS and CDR2 FQNEAQ. Trimming took 5 bases from V and 0 from J; bases not matched to a gene: 6. This CDR3 has 19 amino acids. CDR3 loop: CASSPGLAGGYSGANVLTF. The DNA of the CDR3 is TGTGCCAGCAGCCCTGGACTAGCGGGGGGTTACTCTGGGGCCAACGTCCTGACTTTC.

This clone occurred a few times. The genes are TRBV15 and TRBJ1-6; 8 bases align to TRBD1. Trimming took 0 bases from V and 6 from J; bases not matched to a gene: 4. CDR1 is LNHNV, CDR2 YYDKDF, per germline (reference sequence). There are 16 residues in the CDR3. The CDR3 DNA is TGTGCCACCAGCAGAGACAGGGGGCCCGCTAATTCACCCCTCCACTTT. Protein product: CATSRDRGPANSPLHF.

CDR3 in DNA: TGTGCCAGCAGCTTAGGACAGGGGAGGGCTGAAGCTTTCTTT. It yields the protein CASSLGQGRAEAFF. V usage is TRBV5-4 and J usage is TRBJ1-1; 9 nucleotides align to TRBD1. This CDR3 is 14 amino acids long. The germline V gene encodes CDR1 SGHNT and CDR2 YYREEE (reference sequence). V trimming: 2 bases; J trimming: 6 bases; junction bases outside the gene matches: 5.

The chain uses TRBV30 and TRBJ2-3; D may be TRBD2 (6 bases). V was trimmed by 0 bases and J by 4 bases, leaving 14 bases between them. CDR1 and CDR2 from the germline V gene are GTSNPN and SVGIG (reference sequence). The CDR3 consists of 15 residues. CDR3 in DNA: TGTGCCTGGAGTGTATGGCGGGGTATCGCAGATACGCAGTATTTT. Its protein is CAWSVWRGIADTQYF.

The chain combines TRBV12-3 or TRBV12-4 with TRBJ1-2; no clear D. The CDR3 spans 13 residues. V gave up 6 bases and J gave up 2 bases, with 10 bases separating them. The CDR3 coding sequence is TGTGCCAGCAGATTACGTGAGAACTATGGCTACACCTTC. Its protein product is CASRLRENYGYTF.

This clone was observed a single time. V is TRBV19 and J is TRBJ1-2, with unresolved D. Germline V gene sequence: CDR1 LNHDA, CDR2 SQIVND (reference sequence). There are 14 residues in the CDR3. Deletions cut 4 bases from V and 4 bases from J, with 13 bases between. The CDR3 bases are TGTGCCAGTAGTACGACACGGATTTCCTATGGCTACACCTTC. It is translated as CASSTTRISYGYTF.

The chain joins TRBV6-6 to TRBJ2-2; D may be TRBD2 (6 bases). Germline lookup yields CDR1 MNHNY and CDR2 SVGAGI (reference sequence). The CDR3 is 14 residues long. V was clipped by 4 bases and J by 6 bases, with 12 bases between them. This chain's CDR3 is CASSLSREAGELFF. For the CDR3, the DNA is TGTGCCAGCAGTTTGTCGAGGGAGGCCGGGGAGCTGTTTTTT.

Comment on this clone: The identical CDR3 is also encoded by other nucleotide sequences in the sample. The chain uses TRBV5-1 and TRBJ1-1; perhaps TRBD1 as D (5 bases). V was pared by 0 bases and J by 1 base, with 7 bases between. There are 14 residues in the CDR3. In germline, CDR1 is SGHRS, CDR2 YFSETQ. CDR3 protein: CASSLGGENTEAFF. The DNA for the CDR3 is TGCGCCAGCAGCTTGGGGGGCGAGAACACTGAAGCTTTCTTT.

The chain couples TRBV24-1 to TRBJ2-5, with D perhaps TRBD2 (5 bases). Trimming took off 3 bases at V and 5 bases at J, with 12 bases between the two ends. The CDR3 is 14 amino acids. Germline CDR1 reads KGHDR; CDR2 reads SFDVKD. This chain's CDR3 is CATSDTLTGETQYF. The CDR3 DNA follows: TGTGCCACCAGTGATACCCTGACGGGGGAGACCCAGTACTTC.

The sample holds one count of this clone. The V and J genes are TRBV6-1 and TRBJ2-7; the D gene is possibly TRBD2 (6 bases). V was shortened by 3 bases and J by 10 bases, with 16 bases between the two germline ends. Germline CDR1 is MNHNS and CDR2 is SASEGT. The length of the CDR3 is 13 residues. The CDR3 loop is CASSDRDSQRQYF. The DNA of the CDR3 is TGTGCCAGCAGTGACCGGGACTCCCAGCGTCAGTACTTC.

This clone was counted once. V gene TRBV12-3 or TRBV12-4 combines with J gene TRBJ2-1; maybe TRBD2 (6 bases). This CDR3 is 13 amino acids long. CDR3 in DNA: TGTGCTAGTCGGGTCGGGGGAGGCAATGAGCAGTTCTTC. Protein sequence: CASRVGGGNEQFF.

The genes are TRBV7-3 and TRBJ2-7, with unresolved D. The V end was cut by 1 base, the J end by 12 bases, with 7 bases between. CDR3 length equals 10 residues. The germline CDR1 and CDR2 sequences are SGHTA and FQGTGA. The CDR3 region is CASSLIFRYF. In nucleotides, the CDR3 is TGTGCCAGCAGCTTAATATTTCGGTACTTC.

In its sample, this clone was seen once. J is TRBJ1-5 and V is TRBV6-2 or TRBV6-3; maybe TRBD1 (5 bases). Germline CDR1 and CDR2: MNHEY and SVGEGT. The CDR3 loop spans 14 amino acids. Trimming removed 4 bases from V and 1 base from J, with 8 bases in between. This CDR3 is CASSFDSSNQPQHF. CDR3 in DNA: TGTGCCAGCAGTTTCGACAGCAGCAATCAGCCCCAGCATTTT.

V and J are TRBV7-3 and TRBJ2-1, with 14 nucleotides matching TRBD2. The V gene end was trimmed by 5 bases and the J gene end by 9 bases; junction bases not matched to a gene: 9. This CDR3 has 16 amino acids. Germline V gene sequence: CDR1 SGHTA, CDR2 FQGTGA. This chain's CDR3 is CASSRTSGGPSGEQFF. The CDR3 DNA sequence: TGTGCCAGCAGCAGGACTAGCGGGGGGCCATCTGGTGAGCAGTTCTTC.

The chain recombines TRBV15 with TRBJ1-5; weak D call: TRBD1 (6 bases). The V gene's germline CDR1 is LNHNV and CDR2 YYDKDF (reference sequence). The CDR3 totals 15 residues. V was cut by 3 bases and J by 3 bases, with 12 bases left in between. CDR3 loop: CATSREQGPNQPQHF. CDR3 in DNA: TGTGCCACCAGCAGGGAACAGGGACCCAATCAGCCCCAGCATTTT.

This clone was observed a single time. The rearrangement uses TRBV3-1 (or the pseudogene TRBV3-2) and TRBJ1-6, with TRBD1 identical over 10 bases. The CDR3 sequence is 15 residues long. The V gene's germline CDR1 is LGHDT and CDR2 YNNKEL (reference sequence). J was trimmed by 8 bases and V by 5 bases; bases with no gene match: 6. Written as DNA, the CDR3 is TGTGCCAGCAGCTGGGCGGGGACAGGGGATTCACCCCTCCACTTT. Its protein product is CASSWAGTGDSPLHF.

V gene TRBV7-9 combines with J gene TRBJ1-4, with D unresolved. Germline CDR1 reads SEHNR; CDR2 reads FQNEAQ (reference sequence). The germline V and J ends were trimmed by 5 bases and 8 bases, with 15 bases remaining between them. This CDR3 is 14 amino acids long. CDR3 DNA: TGTGCCAGCAGCCCACGGACGGGCGGGGAAAAACTGTTTTTT. Amino acids: CASSPRTGGEKLFF.

Note on this clone: Relative to the germline gene, one junction end is altered; a read error may explain this. V usage is TRBV3-1 (or the pseudogene TRBV3-2) and J usage is TRBJ2-7, with 9 bases matching TRBD2. The V gene's germline CDR1 is LGHDT and CDR2 YNNKEL (reference sequence). The CDR3 consists of 13 residues. CDR3 in DNA: TGTGCCAGCAGCCAAGGAGGCGGGGGGGCCCGTGGCTTC. Its protein is CASSQGGGGARGF.

This chain links TRBV19 with TRBJ1-1; the match to TRBD1 covers 10 bases. The germline V gene encodes CDR1 LNHDA and CDR2 SQIVND (reference sequence). This CDR3 comprises 15 residues. With 5 bases clipped from V and 1 base from J, the junction kept 4 bases outside the gene matches. CDR3 DNA: TGTGCCAGTAGTTGGGGGGACAGGGGGAACACTGAAGCTTTCTTT. Translated: CASSWGDRGNTEAFF.

The chain couples TRBV5-1 to TRBJ1-1; 7 bases are shared with TRBD1. The germline V gene has CDR1 SGHRS and CDR2 YFSETQ. The trim removed 4 bases at V and 1 base at J, leaving 1 base unmatched. The CDR3 has 13 residues. CDR3 sequence reads: CASSRQGNTEAFF. In DNA, the CDR3 is TGCGCCAGCAGCCGACAGGGGAACACTGAAGCTTTCTTT. The full variable domain, rest sourced from reference TRBV5-1 and TRBJ1-1, is KAGVTQTPRYLIKTRGQQVTLSCSPISGHRSVSWYQQTPGQGLQFLFEYFSETQRNKGNFPGRFSGRQFSNSRSEMNVSTLELGDSALYLCASSRQGNTEAFFGQGTRLTVV.

The rearrangement uses TRBV18 and TRBJ1-1, with a weak D call TRBD1 (5 bases). The germline gives CDR1 KGHSH, CDR2 LQKENI. The CDR3 is 15 residues long. V dropped 2 bases and J dropped 1 base, with 11 bases sitting between them. The CDR3 DNA reads TGTGCCAGCTCACCATCCCAGGGTAAGAACACTGAAGCTTTCTTT. This gives the protein CASSPSQGKNTEAFF.

This chain links TRBV7-8 with TRBJ1-2; possibly TRBD1 for D (6 bases). Trimming shortened V by 3 bases and J by 4 bases, and 15 bases separated the two germline ends. The CDR3 is 15 amino acids. Per the germline V gene, CDR1 is SGHVS and CDR2 is FQNEAQ. CDR3 DNA: TGTGCCAGCAGCTTCCAGGGTGGGGGCACCTATGGCTACACCTTC. Protein: CASSFQGGGTYGYTF.

The chain joins TRBV18 to TRBJ2-2; weak D call: TRBD2 (5 bases). V was pared by 5 bases and J by 0 bases, with 13 bases between. The CDR3 contains 16 residues. From germline, CDR1 is KGHSH and CDR2 LQKENI. The CDR3 reads CASSSTGNTNTGELFF. The CDR3 DNA reads TGTGCCAGCTCATCCACGGGGAATACGAACACCGGGGAGCTGTTTTTT.